This T cell receptor beta chain was captured by sequencing in a study of siplizumab effects on memory and regulatory T cells. Turning to this clone: Its specificity is not known.

Study-level findings and limits: In siplizumab conditions, mappable alloreactive CD4+ clones averaged 68.8% Treg-derived, against roughly 25% in controls. No more than a minor fraction of alloreactive clones could be traced back to unstimulated subsets.

Each sample contributed about 10^5 TCR templates to the assay. TCRdb's table, derived via immunoSEQ multiplex PCR, lists solely in-frame clones and lacks some. The sample consists of approximately 100,000 clones, approximately 94% of them appearing once. There are 13 residues in the CDR3. The germline V gene encodes CDR1 MDHEN and CDR2 SYDVKM. V gave up 2 bases and J gave up 7 bases, with 11 bases separating them. Sequenced sample: Tregs sorted from blood. This sequence joins TRBV28 and TRBJ1-1; D perhaps matches TRBD1 (5 bases). This receptor was identified in a human donor in good health. CDR3 bases: TGTGCCAGCAGTTTAGAGGGGAGGATTGAAGCTTTCTTT. This codes for CASSLEGRIEAFF.